Described below is a single T cell receptor (beta chain) sequence and its context. Its antigen is currently unknown. This sample is part of a study of Ad26.COV2.S vaccination and SARS-CoV-2 variants. Whole-study context: The study gave Ad26.COV2.S intramuscularly, once or twice 56 days apart. General study findings and limits: Placebo recipients and vaccine recipients were similar in non-spike TCR breadth. Vaccinees reportedly had broad spike-specific CD8+ and CD4+ T cell responses. Spike-specific TCR breadth was greater in vaccine than placebo recipients.

Using immunoSEQ multiplex PCR, the repertoire was profiled, and TCRdb retains in-frame clones only, with some absent. Found here are about 320,000 clones, 70% to 90% of them singletons; the top ten hold around 2%. The sample's treatment: around 19 received Ad26.COV2.S at low or high dose, single or two shots; 5 received placebo; per-sample allocation not given. Material that was analyzed had been drawn on day 63 after the first vaccine or placebo injection. The germline V gene has CDR1 MNHEY and CDR2 SMNVEV (reference sequence). CDR3 length: 14 amino acids. The V and J ends lost 5 bases and 0 bases respectively, with 9 bases between them.

The chain has TRBV27 and TRBJ2-3; no definite D call. The material sequenced was peripheral blood, taken in a trial of Ad26.COV2.S vaccine versus placebo. The clonotype originates from a person aged 18 to 65 who received the Ad26.COV2.S COVID-19 vaccine or a placebo. The CDR3 bases are TGTGCCAGCAGTCGCGGATCAAGCACAGATACGCAGTATTTT. Translation gives CASSRGSSTDTQYF.